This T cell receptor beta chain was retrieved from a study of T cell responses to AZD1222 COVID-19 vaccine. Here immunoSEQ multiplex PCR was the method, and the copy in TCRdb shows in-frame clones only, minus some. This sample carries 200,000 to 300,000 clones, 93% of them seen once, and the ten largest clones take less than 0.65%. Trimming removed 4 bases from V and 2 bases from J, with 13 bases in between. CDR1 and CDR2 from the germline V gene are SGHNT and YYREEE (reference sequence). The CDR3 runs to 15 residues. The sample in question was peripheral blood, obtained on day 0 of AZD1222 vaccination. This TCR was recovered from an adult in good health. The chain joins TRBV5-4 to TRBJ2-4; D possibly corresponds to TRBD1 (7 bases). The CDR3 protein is CASSQQGRTKNIQYF. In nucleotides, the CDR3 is TGTGCCAGCAGCCAACAGGGGAGGACCAAAAACATTCAGTACTTC.